This T cell receptor (beta chain) came from a study of blood T cell repertoires in COVID-19. CDR1 is DFQATT and CDR2 is SNEGSKA in the germline V gene (reference sequence). This CDR3 has 18 residues. The V end was cut by 3 bases, the J end by 0 bases, with 23 bases between. Participants had their cohort set by participant-reported clinical history. Someone with COVID-19 had been met by exposed participants within 2 weeks before study entry. In the source study's methods: Amplification from reference gene primers served as the basis for estimated nucleated cell counts. TCRdb keeps only in-frame clones here, not all; method: immunoSEQ multiplex PCR. Clone size and V and J calls were adopted from that table, with D and trimming inferred from the DNA. In the table there are a few hundred thousand clones, roughly 86% of which are singletons.

The sequence came from a woman in her twenties or thirties who had been exposed to COVID-19. The rearrangement links TRBV20-1 to TRBJ1-2, with no clear D. Sequencing was performed on PBMCs or T cells enriched from blood (not recorded which). CDR3 protein: CSASKGWGGVVSNYGYTF. CDR3 sequence (DNA): TGCAGTGCTAGTAAGGGTTGGGGAGGAGTAGTTTCTAACTATGGCTACACCTTC.